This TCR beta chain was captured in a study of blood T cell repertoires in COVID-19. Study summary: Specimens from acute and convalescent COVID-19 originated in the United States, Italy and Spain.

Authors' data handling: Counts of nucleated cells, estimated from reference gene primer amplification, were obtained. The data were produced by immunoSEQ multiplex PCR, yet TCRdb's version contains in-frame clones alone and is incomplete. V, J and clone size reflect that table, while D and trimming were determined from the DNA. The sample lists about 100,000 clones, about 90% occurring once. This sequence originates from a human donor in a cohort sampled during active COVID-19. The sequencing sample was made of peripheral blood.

The CDR3 loop reads CASSDLPRGRAHEQYF. As DNA, the CDR3 is TGTGCCAGCAGTGACCTTCCCAGGGGGAGAGCCCACGAGCAGTACTTC. The J gene is TRBJ2-7, the V gene TRBV6-1; 7 bases align to TRBD1. The V gene end was trimmed by 3 bases and the J gene end by 5 bases; junction bases not matched to a gene: 13. CDR1 MNHNS and CDR2 SASEGT come from the germline V gene. The CDR3 covers 16 residues.